This TCR beta chain was obtained from a study of blood T cells in healthy people across ages. The CDR3 consists of 15 residues. Trimming stripped 0 bases from V and 0 bases from J, with 8 bases between. CDR1 SGDLS and CDR2 YYNGEE come from the germline V gene. Study-wide results and limits: Estimates of diversity drawn from one million T cells were considered underestimates. PBMC samples, being unsorted, prevented any conclusive comparison of naive and antigen-experienced cells. In the absence of known donor CMV status, changes in expanded clonotypes were possibly confounded.

On this clonotype itself: Antigen: not known.

Healthy individuals of Caucasian origin from Russia, aged 6 to 90, served as donors. For the second PCR, which ran for about 6 to 11 cycles, a sample-barcoded 5' primer and a J-beta primer mix were used. TCRdb redid the calling of the 5' RACE reads with MiXCR, one entry per CDR3 protein. This repertoire shows about 1.8 million distinct CDR3 sequences, roughly 52% found once; its top ten account for less than 2.5%. The TCR sequence derives from a woman between 40 and 55 years old in good health. Material for sequencing was blood. The chain employs TRBV9 and TRBJ2-3; D is possibly TRBD1 (6 bases). CDR3 sequence reads: CASSVVGQSTDTQYF. CDR3 in DNA: TGTGCCAGCAGCGTAGTCGGACAGAGCACAGATACGCAGTATTTT.